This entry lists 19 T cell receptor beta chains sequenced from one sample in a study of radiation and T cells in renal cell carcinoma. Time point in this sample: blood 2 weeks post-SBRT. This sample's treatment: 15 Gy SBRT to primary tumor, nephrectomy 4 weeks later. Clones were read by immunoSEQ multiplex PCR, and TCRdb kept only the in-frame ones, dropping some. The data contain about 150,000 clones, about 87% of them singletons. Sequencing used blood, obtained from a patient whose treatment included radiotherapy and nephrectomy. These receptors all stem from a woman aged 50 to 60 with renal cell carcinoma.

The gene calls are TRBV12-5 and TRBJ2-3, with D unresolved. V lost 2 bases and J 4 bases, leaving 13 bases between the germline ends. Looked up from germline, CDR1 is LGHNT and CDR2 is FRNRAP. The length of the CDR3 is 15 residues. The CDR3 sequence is CASGLNFLQADTQYF. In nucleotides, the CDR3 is TGTGCTAGTGGTTTGAACTTTCTCCAAGCAGATACGCAGTATTTT. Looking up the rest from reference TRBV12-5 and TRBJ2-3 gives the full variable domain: DARVTQTPRHKVTEMGQEVTMRCQPILGHNTVFWYRQTMMQGLELLAYFRNRAPLDDSGMPKDRFSAEMPDATLATLKIQPSEPRDSAVYFCASGLNFLQADTQYFGPGTRLTVL.

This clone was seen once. As DNA, the CDR3 is TGTGCCAGCAGCGGACAGGGGGCGCACACTGAAGCTTTCTTT. Translating it yields CASSGQGAHTEAFF. This chain joins TRBV6-6 and TRBJ1-1; 11 bases align to TRBD1. Unmatched junction bases numbered 3, after V lost 6 bases and J lost 3 bases. The CDR3 spans 14 residues. The V gene's germline CDR1 is MNHNY and CDR2 SVGAGI (reference sequence).

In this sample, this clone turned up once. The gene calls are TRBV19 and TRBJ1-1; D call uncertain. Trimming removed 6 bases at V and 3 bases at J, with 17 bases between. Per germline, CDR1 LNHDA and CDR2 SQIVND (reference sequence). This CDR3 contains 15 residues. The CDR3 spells CASRTSYFGDTEAFF. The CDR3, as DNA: TGTGCCAGTAGGACGTCTTATTTTGGGGACACTGAAGCTTTCTTT.

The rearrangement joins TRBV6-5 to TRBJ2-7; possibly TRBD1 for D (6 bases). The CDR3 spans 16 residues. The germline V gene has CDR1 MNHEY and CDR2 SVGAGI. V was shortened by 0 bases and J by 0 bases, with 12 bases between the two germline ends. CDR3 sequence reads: CASSYSGARHSYEQYF. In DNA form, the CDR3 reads TGTGCCAGCAGTTACTCGGGGGCCAGACACTCCTACGAGCAGTACTTC.

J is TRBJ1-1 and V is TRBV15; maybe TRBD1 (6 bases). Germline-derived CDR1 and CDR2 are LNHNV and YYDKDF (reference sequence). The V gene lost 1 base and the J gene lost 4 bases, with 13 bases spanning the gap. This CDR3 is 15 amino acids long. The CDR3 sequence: CATSRASTGITEAFF. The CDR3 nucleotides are TGTGCCACCAGCAGAGCTTCAACAGGGATCACTGAAGCTTTCTTT.

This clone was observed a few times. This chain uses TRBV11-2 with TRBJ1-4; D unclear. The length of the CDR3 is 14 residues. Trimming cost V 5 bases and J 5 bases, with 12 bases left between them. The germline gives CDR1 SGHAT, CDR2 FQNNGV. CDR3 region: CASSPTGRNEKLFF. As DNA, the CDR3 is TGTGCCAGCAGCCCAACGGGCAGGAATGAAAAACTGTTTTTT. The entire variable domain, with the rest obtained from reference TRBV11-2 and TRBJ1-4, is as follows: EAGVAQSPRYKIIEKRQSVAFWCNPISGHATLYWYQQILGQGPKLLIQFQNNGVVDDSQLPKDRFSAERLKGVDSTLKIQPAKLEDSAVYLCASSPTGRNEKLFFGSGTQLSVL.

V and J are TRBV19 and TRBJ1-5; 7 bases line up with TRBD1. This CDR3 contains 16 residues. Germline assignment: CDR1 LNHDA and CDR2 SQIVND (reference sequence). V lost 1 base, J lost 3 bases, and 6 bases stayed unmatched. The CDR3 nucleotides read TGTGCCAGTAGTATAGTGGGCAGGGGGGACAATCAGCCCCAGCATTTT. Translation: CASSIVGRGDNQPQHF.

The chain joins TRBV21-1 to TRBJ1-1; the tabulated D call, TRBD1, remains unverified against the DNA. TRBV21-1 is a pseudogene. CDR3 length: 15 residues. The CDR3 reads CASSKGTELNTEAFF. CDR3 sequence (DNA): TGTGCCAGCAGCAAAGGTACAGAGCTGAACACTGAAGCTTTCTTT.

The CDR3: CASSETRRGASTDTQYF. CDR3 DNA: TGTGCCAGCAGCGAAACCCGGCGGGGGGCGAGCACAGATACGCAGTATTTT. V usage is TRBV9 and J usage is TRBJ2-3, with 8 positions matching TRBD2. Germline V lookup: CDR1 SGDLS, CDR2 YYNGEE. The CDR3 covers 17 residues. The V segment lost 3 bases and the J segment 0 bases; nucleotides outside the gene matches: 9.

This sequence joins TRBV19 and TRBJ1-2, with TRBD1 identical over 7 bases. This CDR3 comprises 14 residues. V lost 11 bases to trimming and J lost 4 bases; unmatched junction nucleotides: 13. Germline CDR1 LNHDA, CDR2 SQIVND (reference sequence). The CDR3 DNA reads TGTGCCTCCAGTATAACGCAGGGGGTCTATGGCTACACCTTC. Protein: CASSITQGVYGYTF.

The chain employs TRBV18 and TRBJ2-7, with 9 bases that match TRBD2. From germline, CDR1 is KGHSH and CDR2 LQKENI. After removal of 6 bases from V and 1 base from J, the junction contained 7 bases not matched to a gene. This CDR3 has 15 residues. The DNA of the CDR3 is TGTGCCAGCTCCCCCAACAGCGGGGGGTCCTACGAGCAGTACTTC. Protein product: CASSPNSGGSYEQYF.

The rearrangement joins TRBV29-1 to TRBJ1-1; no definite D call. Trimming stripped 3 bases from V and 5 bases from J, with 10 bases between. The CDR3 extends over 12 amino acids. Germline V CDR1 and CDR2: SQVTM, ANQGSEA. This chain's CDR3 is CSVEPSQTEAFF. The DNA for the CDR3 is TGCAGCGTTGAGCCAAGTCAGACTGAAGCTTTCTTT.

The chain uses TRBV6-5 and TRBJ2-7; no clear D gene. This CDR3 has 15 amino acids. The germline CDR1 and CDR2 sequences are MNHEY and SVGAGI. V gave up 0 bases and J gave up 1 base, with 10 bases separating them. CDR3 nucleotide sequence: TGTGCCAGCAGTTACTCATCCGACGGATCCTACGAGCAGTACTTC. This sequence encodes CASSYSSDGSYEQYF.

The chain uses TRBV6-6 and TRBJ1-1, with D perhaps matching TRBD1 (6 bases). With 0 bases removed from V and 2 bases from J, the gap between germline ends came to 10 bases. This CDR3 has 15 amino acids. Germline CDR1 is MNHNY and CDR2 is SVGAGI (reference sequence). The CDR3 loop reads CASSYSGRGNTEAFF. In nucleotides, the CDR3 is TGTGCCAGCAGTTACTCGGGCAGGGGTAACACTGAAGCTTTCTTT.

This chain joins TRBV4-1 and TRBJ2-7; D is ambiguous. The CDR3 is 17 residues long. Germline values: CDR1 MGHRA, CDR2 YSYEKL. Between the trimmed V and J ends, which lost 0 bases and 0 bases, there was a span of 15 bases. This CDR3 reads CASSQDIGQVASYEQYF. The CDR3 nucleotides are TGCGCCAGCAGCCAAGATATCGGGCAGGTCGCCTCCTACGAGCAGTACTTC.

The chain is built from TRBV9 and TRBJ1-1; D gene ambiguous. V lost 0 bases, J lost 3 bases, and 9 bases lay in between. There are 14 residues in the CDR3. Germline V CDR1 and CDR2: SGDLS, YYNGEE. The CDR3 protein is CASSVALRDTEAFF. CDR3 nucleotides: TGTGCCAGCAGCGTAGCTCTACGGGACACTGAAGCTTTCTTT.

The CDR3 region has the DNA TGTGCCACCAGCACCAGGCGGGACCTGAGGTACGAGCAGTACTTC. Amino acid sequence: CATSTRRDLRYEQYF. This chain uses TRBV15 with TRBJ2-7; maybe TRBD2 (6 bases). The CDR3 has 15 amino acids. The V and J ends lost 4 bases and 4 bases respectively, with 17 bases between them. The germline CDR1 and CDR2 sequences are LNHNV and YYDKDF (reference sequence).

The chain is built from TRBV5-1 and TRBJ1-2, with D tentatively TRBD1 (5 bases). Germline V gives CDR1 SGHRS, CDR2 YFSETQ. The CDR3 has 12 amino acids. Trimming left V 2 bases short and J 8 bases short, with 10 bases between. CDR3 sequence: CASSLLGEGYTF. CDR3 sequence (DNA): TGCGCCAGCAGCTTATTGGGGGAAGGCTACACCTTC. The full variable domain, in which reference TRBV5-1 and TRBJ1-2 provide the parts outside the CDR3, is KAGVTQTPRYLIKTRGQQVTLSCSPISGHRSVSWYQQTPGQGLQFLFEYFSETQRNKGNFPGRFSGRQFSNSRSEMNVSTLELGDSALYLCASSLLGEGYTFGSGTRLTVV.

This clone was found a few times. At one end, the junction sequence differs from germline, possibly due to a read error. The CDR3 loop reads CASSQMTSGGHNEQFF. As DNA, the CDR3 is TGTGCTAGCAGCCAAATGACTAGCGGGGGCCACAATGAGCAGTTCTTC. The J gene is TRBJ2-1, the V gene TRBV7-7; 12 bases line up with TRBD2. Germline CDR1 reads SSHAT; CDR2 reads FNYEAQ (reference sequence). This CDR3 comprises 16 residues.